Listed here are 12 T cell receptor beta chains from one sample, sequenced in a study of T cell changes during pregnancy in multiple sclerosis. Profiled with immunoSEQ multiplex PCR; TCRdb holds only in-frame clones, not every one. This table has tens of thousands of clones, under 95% appearing once. The input for sequencing was peripheral blood, taken in the third trimester of pregnancy. The receptor source for this set is a female donor in good health, enrolled as a control in a pregnancy study.

This clone was detected only a few times. This sequence joins TRBV30 and TRBJ1-2; TRBD1 aligns across 7 bases. V lost 3 bases to trimming and J lost 3 bases; unmatched junction nucleotides: 4. Germline-derived CDR1 and CDR2 are GTSNPN and SVGIG (reference sequence). This CDR3 is 13 amino acids long. CDR3 bases: TGTGCCTGGAGACTCGGACAGGACTATGGCTACACCTTC. It codes for CAWRLGQDYGYTF.

This chain links TRBV28 with TRBJ2-3; D is possibly TRBD1 (5 bases). CDR3 length equals 14 residues. Trimming removed 5 bases at V and 0 bases at J, with 9 bases between. CDR1 is MDHEN, CDR2 SYDVKM, per germline. DNA for the CDR3: TGTGCCAGCAGTGAGGCAGGGAGCACAGATACGCAGTATTTT. Its protein product is CASSEAGSTDTQYF.

J is TRBJ1-2 and V is TRBV6-5; 7 bases agree with TRBD1. The V segment lost 6 bases and the J segment 7 bases; nucleotides outside the gene matches: 11. The CDR3 sequence is 14 residues long. Per the germline V gene, CDR1 is MNHEY and CDR2 is SVGAGI. Here the CDR3 reads CASSNRGKGGGYTF. As DNA, the CDR3 is TGTGCCAGCAGCAACAGGGGAAAGGGGGGTGGCTACACCTTC.

In DNA form, the CDR3 reads TGCAGCTCACAAAGCGTCCAGGGGGCCCATGGCTACACCTTC. Its protein is CSSQSVQGAHGYTF. The chain links TRBV29-1 to TRBJ1-2, with 8 positions matching TRBD1. Germline loops: CDR1 SQVTM, CDR2 ANQGSEA. CDR3 length equals 14 residues. After removal of 8 bases from V and 6 bases from J, the junction contained 14 bases not matched to a gene.

This chain connects TRBV7-9 to TRBJ1-1; 7 bases agree with TRBD1. The V gene end was trimmed by 2 bases and the J gene end by 10 bases; junction bases not matched to a gene: 10. The germline V gene has CDR1 SEHNR and CDR2 FQNEAQ (reference sequence). CDR3 size: 14 residues. The CDR3 coding sequence is TGTGCCAGCAGCTTATCCGGGACCCAGGGGGTAGCTTTCTTT. Translated: CASSLSGTQGVAFF. Full variable domain (outside the CDR3, taken from reference TRBV7-9 and TRBJ1-1): DTGVSQNPRHKITKRGQNVTFRCDPISEHNRLYWYRQTLGQGPEFLTYFQNEAQLEKSRLLSDRFSAERPKGSFSTLEIQRTEQGDSAMYLCASSLSGTQGVAFFGQGTRLTVV.

The genes are TRBV15 and TRBJ1-2, with 7 bases that match TRBD1. The CDR3 is made up of 15 amino acids. Germline V CDR1 and CDR2: LNHNV, YYDKDF (reference sequence). The V gene end was trimmed by 0 bases and the J gene end by 6 bases; junction bases not matched to a gene: 7. The DNA for the CDR3 is TGTGCCACCAGCAGAGAAGGGGGCAGGGGTGATGGCTACACCTTC. Translating gives CATSREGGRGDGYTF.

V and J are TRBV7-2 and TRBJ1-5, with D possibly being TRBD1 (5 bases). Looked up from germline, CDR1 is SGHTA and CDR2 is FQGNSA. V was cut by 6 bases and J by 2 bases, with 8 bases left in between. The CDR3 spans 13 residues. For the CDR3, the DNA is TGTGCCAGCAGGGGGCTTGGCAATCAGCCCCAGCATTTT. Translated, it gives CASRGLGNQPQHF.

V usage is TRBV27 and J usage is TRBJ2-5, with D unclear. The CDR3 is 15 residues long. Germline values: CDR1 MNHEY, CDR2 SMNVEV (reference sequence). Between the trimmed V and J ends, which lost 2 bases and 1 base, there was a span of 11 bases. The CDR3, as DNA: TGTGCCAGCAGTTTAATGGCCCTCCCCCAAGAGACCCAGTACTTC. Amino acid sequence: CASSLMALPQETQYF.

The rearrangement links TRBV11-2 to TRBJ2-1; the D gene is possibly TRBD1 (6 bases). The CDR3 sequence is 16 residues long. The V end was cut by 3 bases, the J end by 9 bases, with 21 bases between. Germline assignment: CDR1 SGHAT and CDR2 FQNNGV. This CDR3 reads CASSFGGGGLGVEQFF. CDR3 bases: TGTGCCAGCAGCTTTGGTGGGGGCGGGTTGGGCGTTGAGCAGTTCTTC.

The chain carries TRBV5-4 and TRBJ2-1; 8 bases align to TRBD1. The CDR3 extends over 16 amino acids. Germline-derived CDR1 and CDR2 are SGHNT and YYREEE (reference sequence). The V segment lost 6 bases and the J segment 0 bases; nucleotides outside the gene matches: 8. The CDR3 nucleotides are TGTGCCAGCAACCCCGGACAGGGACGCTCCTACAATGAGCAGTTCTTC. Translating it yields CASNPGQGRSYNEQFF.

This sequence joins TRBV6-6 and TRBJ1-6, with TRBD1 matching 7 bases. CDR1 is MNHNY and CDR2 is SVGAGI in the germline V gene (reference sequence). V was clipped by 6 bases and J by 9 bases; unmatched bases: 8. The CDR3 loop spans 14 amino acids. CDR3 residues: CASRSGTVASPLHF. In DNA form, the CDR3 reads TGTGCCAGCAGGTCCGGGACAGTGGCTTCACCCCTCCACTTT.

A single count supports this clone. The genes are TRBV18 and TRBJ2-7; the match to TRBD2 covers 13 bases. CDR3 length: 17 amino acids. The V segment lost 0 bases and the J segment 2 bases; nucleotides outside the gene matches: 4. Germline-derived CDR1 and CDR2 are KGHSH and LQKENI. CDR3 sequence: CASSPPGLAGSAYEQYF. CDR3 DNA sequence: TGTGCCAGCTCACCACCGGGACTAGCGGGGAGCGCCTACGAGCAGTACTTC. Combining the CDR3 with reference TRBV18 and TRBJ2-7 gives the whole variable domain NAGVMQNPRHLVRRRGQEARLRCSPMKGHSHVYWYRQLPEEGLKFMVYLQKENIIDESGMPKERFSAEFPKEGPSILRIQQVVRGDSAAYFCASSPPGLAGSAYEQYFGPGTRLTVT.